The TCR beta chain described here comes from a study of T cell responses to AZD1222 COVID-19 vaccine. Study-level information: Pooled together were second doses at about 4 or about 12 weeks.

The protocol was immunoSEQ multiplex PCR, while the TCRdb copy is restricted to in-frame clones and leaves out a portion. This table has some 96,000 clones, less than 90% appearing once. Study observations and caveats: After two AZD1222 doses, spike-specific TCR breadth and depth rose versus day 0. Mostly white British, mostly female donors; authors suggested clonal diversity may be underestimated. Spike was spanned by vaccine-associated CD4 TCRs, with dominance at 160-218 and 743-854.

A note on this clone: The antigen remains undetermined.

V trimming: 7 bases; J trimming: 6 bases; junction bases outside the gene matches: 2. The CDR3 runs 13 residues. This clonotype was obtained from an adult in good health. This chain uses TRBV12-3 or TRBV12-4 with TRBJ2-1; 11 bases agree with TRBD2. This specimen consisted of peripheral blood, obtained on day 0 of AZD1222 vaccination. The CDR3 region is CASKTSGTNEQFF. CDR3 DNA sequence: TGTGCCAGCAAGACTAGCGGGACCAATGAGCAGTTCTTC.